One sample yielded the 14 T cell receptor beta chains listed below, sequenced in a study of T cells in Graves' hyperthyroidism and ophthalmopathy. There were TCR beta CDR3 regions amplified from RNA transcripts. The TCR CDR3 first-round RT-PCR relied on the HTBI primer set. TCRdb re-derived calls from the multiplex PCR reads in MiXCR, one entry per CDR3 protein. In the table there are about 590,000 distinct CDR3 sequences, around 14% of which are singletons. Sequencing input: blood. These receptor sequences come from a woman aged 25 to 39 with Graves' hyperthyroidism.

The V call is TRBV12-3 or TRBV12-4, the J call TRBJ2-3, with D uncertain. The V and J ends lost 6 bases and 4 bases respectively, with 14 bases between them. CDR3 size: 14 residues. CDR3 in DNA: TGTGCCAGCAGCTCCCCCAGTAATGCAGATACGCAGTATTTT. It encodes CASSSPSNADTQYF.

This clonotype was picked up many times. The V call is TRBV28, the J call TRBJ2-5; 7 nucleotides align to TRBD2. The V and J ends lost 8 bases and 2 bases, in that order; junction bases with no gene match: 8. CDR1 and CDR2 (germline): MDHEN, SYDVKM. CDR3 size: 14 residues. CDR3 coding DNA: TGTGCCAGCCGCTCAGCGGGACTGCAAGAGACCCAGTACTTC. It yields the protein CASRSAGLQETQYF.

A few counts support this clonotype. J is TRBJ2-1 and V is TRBV7-3; 7 bases align to TRBD2. With 5 bases clipped from V and 4 bases from J, the junction kept 11 bases outside the gene matches. The germline CDR1 and CDR2 sequences are SGHTA and FQGTGA. The CDR3 loop spans 16 amino acids. CDR3 loop: CASSVGSGTTYNEQFF. DNA of the CDR3: TGTGCCAGCAGCGTAGGATCCGGGACTACATACAATGAGCAGTTCTTC.

This clonotype was observed many times. The V call is TRBV7-8, the J call TRBJ2-2, with D unclear. Per the germline V gene, CDR1 is SGHVS and CDR2 is FQNEAQ. With 7 bases removed from V and 3 bases from J, the gap between germline ends came to 9 bases. CDR3 length equals 13 residues. The CDR3 coding sequence is TGTGCCAGCACCTTCCTTTACACCGGGGAGCTGTTTTTT. Amino acid sequence: CASTFLYTGELFF.

The genes are TRBV6-9 and TRBJ2-1, with TRBD1 matching over 7 bases. The germline CDR1 and CDR2 sequences are MNHGY and SVAAGI. The CDR3 runs to 16 residues. The J segment lost 6 bases and the V segment lost 0 bases, leaving 8 bases of the junction unmatched. As DNA, the CDR3 is TGTGCCAGCAGTTATTCTGTGACAGGGAGAGGCAATGAGCAGTTCTTC. Residues: CASSYSVTGRGNEQFF.

The chain employs TRBV25-1 and TRBJ2-5, with 11 bases aligning to TRBD1. V lost 2 bases and J lost 4; bases outside the gene matches: 3. Germline CDR1 MGHDK, CDR2 SYGVNS. This CDR3 region has 15 residues. The CDR3 loop reads CASSELGTGGETQYF. CDR3 DNA sequence: TGTGCCAGCAGTGAACTTGGGACAGGGGGAGAGACCCAGTACTTC.

This clonotype was seen repeatedly, ten times or more. The chain combines TRBV3-1 with TRBJ2-7, with D possibly matching TRBD1 (6 bases). Germline-derived CDR1 and CDR2 are LGHDT and YNNKEL (reference sequence). The ends were cut back, 5 bases at V and 6 bases at J, with 14 bases in the middle. The CDR3 sequence is 13 residues long. The CDR3 region is CASSFRQVTEQYF. Here the CDR3 DNA reads TGTGCCAGCAGCTTCCGACAGGTTACCGAGCAGTACTTC.

The rearrangement joins TRBV6-1 to TRBJ1-2, with no clear D. V lost 4 bases and J lost 4, with 10 bases in between. The CDR3 runs 13 residues. Germline lookup yields CDR1 MNHNS and CDR2 SASEGT. CDR3 DNA: TGTGCCAGCAGTGCGTTAAGTCTCTATGGCTACACCTTC. The encoded protein is CASSALSLYGYTF.

This clonotype was observed many times. V is TRBV7-9 and J is TRBJ2-3, with 10 bases that match TRBD2. Trimming removed 5 bases from V and 4 bases from J; junction bases left unmatched: 3. This CDR3 comprises 14 residues. From germline, CDR1 is SEHNR and CDR2 FQNEAQ (reference sequence). CDR3 in amino acids: CASSPSGRADTQYF. The CDR3 DNA sequence: TGTGCCAGCAGCCCCAGCGGGAGGGCAGATACGCAGTATTTT. Filled out from reference TRBV7-9 and TRBJ2-3, the complete variable domain reads DTGVSQNPRHKITKRGQNVTFRCDPISEHNRLYWYRQTLGQGPEFLTYFQNEAQLEKSRLLSDRFSAERPKGSFSTLEIQRTEQGDSAMYLCASSPSGRADTQYFGPGTRLTVL.

This clonotype came up a few times. The gene calls are TRBV6-5 and TRBJ1-2, with TRBD1 as a possible D gene (5 bases). Per the germline V gene, CDR1 is MNHEY and CDR2 is SVGAGI. The CDR3 length is 14 residues. Trimming shortened V by 2 bases and J by 8 bases, and 15 bases separated the two germline ends. Here the CDR3 DNA reads TGTGCCAGCAGTTACAACAACCTCAGGGACGGCTACACCTTC. It encodes CASSYNNLRDGYTF.

This clonotype has a count of ten or more. This rearrangement joins TRBV6-1 to TRBJ2-3, with D possibly matching TRBD2 (6 bases). Germline V lookup: CDR1 MNHNS, CDR2 SASEGT. Between the trimmed V and J ends, which lost 7 bases and 0 bases, there was a span of 14 bases. CDR3 length: 15 residues. The CDR3 coding sequence is TGTGCCAGCAACCATGGTAGCGGTAGCACAGATACGCAGTATTTT. Translation gives CASNHGSGSTDTQYF.

In its sample, this clonotype was seen many times. The CDR3 DNA is TGTGCCAGCAGTTTCGTAGCGGGAGGCTACGAGCAGTACTTC. Amino acid sequence: CASSFVAGGYEQYF. This chain joins TRBV12-3 or TRBV12-4 and TRBJ2-7, with TRBD2 matching over 10 bases. The CDR3 is 14 residues long. J gave up 3 bases and V 3 bases, and 2 bases lay outside the gene matches.

This clonotype was observed a handful of times. This chain uses TRBV6-1 with TRBJ1-2; D remains unclear. Germline V lookup: CDR1 MNHNS, CDR2 SASEGT. The length of the CDR3 is 13 residues. V was trimmed by 5 bases and J by 8 bases, leaving 15 bases between them. CDR3 sequence reads: CASSTGWGEGYTF. The CDR3, as DNA: TGTGCCAGCAGTACCGGATGGGGAGAGGGCTACACCTTC.

At least ten counts were recorded for this clonotype. This chain joins TRBV7-9 and TRBJ2-5; D remains ambiguous. Trimming removed 4 bases at V and 1 base at J, with 10 bases between. The CDR3 runs 14 residues. Germline-derived CDR1 and CDR2 are SEHNR and FQNEAQ (reference sequence). CDR3 in DNA: TGTGCCAGCAGCTCGGGTACAAGCCAAGAGACCCAGTACTTC. Translated, it gives CASSSGTSQETQYF.